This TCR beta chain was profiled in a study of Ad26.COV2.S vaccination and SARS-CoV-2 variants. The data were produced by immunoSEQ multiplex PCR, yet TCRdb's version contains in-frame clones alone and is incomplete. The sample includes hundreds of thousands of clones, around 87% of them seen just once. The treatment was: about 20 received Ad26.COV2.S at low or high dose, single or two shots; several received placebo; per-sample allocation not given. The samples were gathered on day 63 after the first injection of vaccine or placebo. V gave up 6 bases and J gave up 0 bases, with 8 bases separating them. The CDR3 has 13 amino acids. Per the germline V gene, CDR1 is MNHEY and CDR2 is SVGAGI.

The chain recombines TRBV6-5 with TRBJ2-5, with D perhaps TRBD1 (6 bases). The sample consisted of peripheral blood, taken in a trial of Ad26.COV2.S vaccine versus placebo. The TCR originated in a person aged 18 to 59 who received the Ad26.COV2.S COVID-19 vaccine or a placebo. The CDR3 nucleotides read TGTGCCAGCAGCGGACAGAACCAAGAGACCCAGTACTTC. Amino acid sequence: CASSGQNQETQYF.